This T cell receptor (beta chain) was recorded in a study of OX40 agonist ivuxolimab in advanced cancers. Study-wide context: Checkpoint inhibitors had been given previously to 35% to 50% of patients. Study-wide findings and caveats: Compared with others, partial responders at 0.1-3.0 mg/kg displayed clonal expansion among the lowest.

This CDR3 spans 18 amino acids. Looked up from germline, CDR1 is SEHNR and CDR2 is FQNEAQ (reference sequence). Trimming removed 3 bases from V and 5 bases from J; junction bases left unmatched: 12. Worth noting for this clone: The antigen remains undetermined.

No patient had autoimmune disease or received systemic immunosuppression. Clones were read by immunoSEQ multiplex PCR, and TCRdb kept only the in-frame ones, dropping some. Of tens of thousands of clones detected, 70% to 90% appear once; the ten largest clones hold 4.5% to 5.5%. The V and J genes are TRBV7-9 and TRBJ2-1, with TRBD2 matching 11 bases. Material: CD4+ or CD8+ T cells sorted from blood, obtained in a trial of the OX40 agonist ivuxolimab. This clonotype was sampled from an adult with an advanced solid tumor such as melanoma, head and neck, liver or kidney cancer. CDR3 nucleotide sequence: TGTGCCAGCAGCTTGCCCCTGCGACTAGCGGGACGTGACAATGAGCAGTTCTTC. This translates into CASSLPLRLAGRDNEQFF.